Shown below are 18 T cell receptor beta chains from a single sample sequenced in a study of CD8 T cells in ankylosing spondylitis. Using its own MiXCR run on the 5' RACE reads, TCRdb lists one record per CDR3 protein. Among some 120,000 distinct CDR3 sequences listed, roughly 13% were seen once. Sequenced: blood, either unsorted or a sorted T cell fraction (not recorded which). The receptors were gathered from a female donor with ankylosing spondylitis or in good health (not recorded which).

Ten or more counts support this clonotype. This rearrangement joins TRBV20-1 to TRBJ1-2; 9 nucleotides match TRBD1. Trimming cost V 4 bases and J 8 bases; bases outside gene matches: 8. Germline CDR1 reads DFQATT; CDR2 reads SNEGSKA (reference sequence). The CDR3 has 13 residues. DNA of the CDR3: TGCAGTGCTACTCCCGGGACAGGGTCCGGCTACACCTTC. The encoded protein is CSATPGTGSGYTF.

In this sample, this clonotype turned up many times. The chain couples TRBV5-1 to TRBJ2-7; weak D call: TRBD1 (5 bases). V gave up 1 base and J gave up 4 bases, with 6 bases separating them. Germline V gene data show CDR1 as SGHRS and CDR2 as YFSETQ. The CDR3 runs 12 residues. The CDR3 loop reads CASSLKGYEQYF. CDR3 nucleotides: TGCGCCAGCAGCTTGAAGGGGTACGAGCAGTACTTC.

V and J are TRBV18 and TRBJ2-3, with 11 bases aligning to TRBD2. Trimming removed 4 bases from V and 6 bases from J; junction bases left unmatched: 9. The CDR3 loop spans 16 amino acids. The germline V gene has CDR1 KGHSH and CDR2 LQKENI. The CDR3 region has the DNA TGTGCCAGCTCACTACTAGCGGGGGTGCCCGCGGATACGCAGTATTTT. It codes for CASSLLAGVPADTQYF.

This rearrangement joins TRBV7-8 to TRBJ1-6; 8 bases fit TRBD1. CDR1 and CDR2 (germline): SGHVS, FQNEAQ. This CDR3 region has 16 residues. The J segment lost 10 bases and the V segment lost 5 bases, leaving 13 bases of the junction unmatched. CDR3 in DNA: TGTGCCAGCAGCAAGTCGGGGACAGGCCTTTACTCACCCCTCCACTTT. This translates into CASSKSGTGLYSPLHF.

This rearrangement joins TRBV20-1 to TRBJ2-7; 7 positions agree with TRBD1. The germline CDR1 and CDR2 sequences are DFQATT and SNEGSKA (reference sequence). The CDR3 is 14 amino acids. After removal of 3 bases from V and 6 bases from J, the junction contained 11 bases not matched to a gene. The CDR3 loop is CSASPTGRTLEQYF. The CDR3 DNA reads TGCAGTGCTAGCCCGACAGGGCGAACTCTCGAGCAGTACTTC.

The chain recombines TRBV5-1 with TRBJ2-3, with 10 bases lining up with TRBD1. V lost 7 bases and J lost 3; bases outside the gene matches: 5. The CDR3 is made up of 14 amino acids. Germline V gives CDR1 SGHRS, CDR2 YFSETQ. The CDR3 bases are TGCGCCAGCTACGGACAGGGGGGTACAGATACGCAGTATTTT. This translates into CASYGQGGTDTQYF.

Points on this clonotype: The junction departs from germline at one end; a sequencing error may be responsible. The chain recombines TRBV3-1 with TRBJ1-3, with D uncertain. Germline-derived CDR1 and CDR2 are LGHDT and YNNKEL (reference sequence). This CDR3 is built from 16 residues. The CDR3 DNA sequence: TGTGCCGGCAGCCAGAACGGGAGAAACTCTGGAAACACCATATATTTT. Residues: CAGSQNGRNSGNTIYF.

This clonotype appeared many times. CDR3 in amino acids: CASSWRRGGAYEQFF. The CDR3 region has the DNA TGTGCCAGCAGTTGGCGGCGCGGGGGGGCCTATGAGCAGTTCTTC. The rearrangement uses TRBV6-5 and TRBJ2-1; 9 bases fit TRBD2. Losses at the gene ends were 4 bases for V and 8 bases for J; bases not matched to a gene: 9. Germline V lookup: CDR1 MNHEY, CDR2 SVGAGI. The CDR3 extends over 15 amino acids.

Ten or more counts support this clonotype. The CDR3 nucleotides are TGCAGTGGGAGGGTTGGGACTGAAGCTTTCTTT. It yields the protein CSGRVGTEAFF. The genes are TRBV29-1 and TRBJ1-1; D is unresolved. CDR3 length: 11 amino acids. Germline V gene sequence: CDR1 SQVTM, CDR2 ANQGSEA.

This sequence joins TRBV20-1 and TRBJ2-5; TRBD1 or TRBD2 may be the D gene (5 bases each). This CDR3 has 13 amino acids. V lost 5 bases and J 5 bases, leaving 15 bases between the germline ends. CDR1 and CDR2 from the germline V gene are DFQATT and SNEGSKA (reference sequence). The CDR3 DNA is TGCAGTGCTCGGGACCCGTTGAAGGAGACCCAGTACTTC. This translates into CSARDPLKETQYF.

The chain employs TRBV5-1 and TRBJ1-3, with no clear D. V lost 0 bases to trimming and J lost 0 bases, with 10 bases between them. This CDR3 spans 16 amino acids. Per the germline V gene, CDR1 is SGHRS and CDR2 is YFSETQ. CDR3 in amino acids: CASSLGDASSGNTIYF. DNA for the CDR3: TGCGCCAGCAGCTTGGGTGACGCGAGCTCTGGAAACACCATATATTTT.

This clonotype was seen a handful of times. V and J are TRBV12-3 or TRBV12-4 and TRBJ2-5, with 10 bases lining up with TRBD2. The CDR3 has 15 residues. The junction had 9 bases not matched to a gene; V was cut back by 6 bases and J by 5 bases. In nucleotides, the CDR3 is TGTGCCAGCAGCCGAGCGGGAGGGCGTTACGAGACCCAGTACTTC. Translation: CASSRAGGRYETQYF.

In its sample, this clonotype was seen many times. The chain couples TRBV6-5 to TRBJ2-1; 7 bases map to TRBD1. The trim removed 2 bases at V and 6 bases at J, leaving 10 bases unmatched. The germline V gene has CDR1 MNHEY and CDR2 SVGAGI. The CDR3 runs 16 residues. The CDR3 loop reads CASSYTPGQSLNEQFF. In DNA form, the CDR3 reads TGTGCCAGCAGTTACACACCGGGACAGTCCCTCAATGAGCAGTTCTTC.

This clonotype was picked up many times. This chain links TRBV29-1 with TRBJ2-7; D remains unclear. The CDR3 runs to 14 residues. Trimming cost V 7 bases and J 4 bases, with 20 bases left between them. CDR1 and CDR2 from the germline V gene are SQVTM and ANQGSEA. This CDR3 is CSATHTKHLYEQYF. In DNA form, the CDR3 reads TGCAGCGCAACTCACACGAAACACTTATACGAGCAGTACTTC.

The sample holds a few counts of this clonotype. The chain is built from TRBV30 and TRBJ1-2; 7 bases match TRBD1. From germline, CDR1 is GTSNPN and CDR2 SVGIG (reference sequence). The CDR3 runs 14 residues. V gave up 8 bases and J gave up 2 bases; unmatched junction bases: 11. The DNA of the CDR3 is TGTGCCACCTCTGAAGGGGGCGAGAACTATGGCTACACCTTC. This gives the protein CATSEGGENYGYTF.

This clonotype turned up a few times. The chain combines TRBV12-3 or TRBV12-4 with TRBJ2-7; 7 bases agree with TRBD2. Losses at the gene ends were 3 bases for V and 9 bases for J; bases not matched to a gene: 11. This CDR3 is 14 amino acids long. The CDR3 bases are TGTGCCAGCAGTTTCGGGGGGTCCTACGAGGGGCAGTACTTC. Amino acid sequence: CASSFGGSYEGQYF.

This clonotype has only a few counts. This sequence joins TRBV5-1 and TRBJ1-2; 8 bases agree with TRBD1. With V trimmed by 3 bases and J by 4 bases, 5 bases remained unmatched. The CDR3 totals 14 residues. CDR1 is SGHRS, CDR2 YFSETQ, per germline. CDR3 bases: TGCGCCAGCAGCTCCGGACAGGGTCCCTATGGCTACACCTTC. It codes for CASSSGQGPYGYTF.

This clonotype was recorded only once. At one end, the junction sequence differs from germline, possibly due to a read error. The J gene is TRBJ2-2, the V gene TRBV6-1; possibly TRBD2 for D (6 bases). This CDR3 is 15 amino acids long. Germline V gene data show CDR1 as MNHNS and CDR2 as SASEGT. The CDR3 spells CASSGLWGVTGEPFF. The DNA of the CDR3 is TGTGCCAGCAGTGGCCTCTGGGGGGTCACCGGGGAGCCGTTTTTT.